The clone carrying this T cell receptor (beta chain) is a singleton in its sample. Its matching antigen is unknown. In making TCR beta libraries, quantitative 5'-RACE with molecular barcodes was used. TCRdb re-called the 5' RACE reads through MiXCR, storing one row per CDR3 protein. The sample gives about 360,000 distinct CDR3 sequences, roughly 14% of which show up once; less than 1.1% is in the top ten. This entry belongs to a study of CD8 T cells in ankylosing spondylitis. Findings and limits, study-wide: Matched ankylosing spondylitis synovial fluid reportedly showed significant enrichment of disease-linked clones. Prior work had noted some motif variants in reactive arthritis blood and synovial fluid. Seemingly distinctive of ankylosing spondylitis blood was a TCR beta motif formed by eight highly homologous variants.

The TCR sequence derives from a male donor with ankylosing spondylitis or in good health (not recorded which). Source material: blood, either unsorted or a sorted T cell fraction (not recorded which).

The CDR3 reads CASSSPGGPDNEQFF. The DNA for the CDR3 is TGTGCCAGCAGTTCACCGGGGGGACCAGACAATGAGCAGTTCTTC. This chain uses TRBV6-5 with TRBJ2-1; TRBD2 aligns across 7 bases. The V gene end was trimmed by 4 bases and the J gene end by 5 bases; junction bases not matched to a gene: 8. Germline assignment: CDR1 MNHEY and CDR2 SVGAGI. The CDR3 spans 15 residues.